A single sample is the source of the 29 T cell receptor beta chains below, sequenced in a study of spatial heterogeneity in lung cancer. Whole-study findings and limits: It was found that expanded intratumoral alpha and beta TCR counts tracked tumor mutation counts.

Time point reported: sample taken at primary tumor resection. MiXCR, run by TCRdb on the 5' RACE reads, gives a single entry per CDR3 protein. The table lists about 9,600 distinct CDR3 sequences, 9.5% to 15% of them singletons. Antigen specificity for these receptors is unknown. Sample: lung tumor tissue, taken at surgery. The receptors here all came from a male donor with early-stage non-small cell lung cancer.

This clonotype is medium-sized. Relative to the germline gene, one junction end is altered; a read error may explain this. As an off-target read in a library built for alpha chains, this beta chain has a frequency of little significance. The rearrangement uses TRBV7-7 and TRBJ2-5; D might be TRBD2 (5 bases). Germline values: CDR1 SSHAT, CDR2 FNYEAQ (reference sequence). The CDR3 has 15 amino acids. Here the CDR3 DNA reads TGTGCTAGCAGCCCAGAAGGCCGGCGGAGGGAGACCCAGTACTTC. Its translation is CASSPEGRRRETQYF.

Judged by abundance, this clonotype is medium-sized. This beta chain was picked up by a library intended for alpha chains and is off target, so its count carries little meaning. V and J are TRBV18 and TRBJ2-3; no clear D. CDR1 and CDR2 from the germline V gene are KGHSH and LQKENI. Trimming removed 2 bases at V and 3 bases at J, with 0 bases between. This CDR3 spans 11 amino acids. This chain's CDR3 is CASSPTDTQYF. CDR3 DNA sequence: TGTGCCAGCTCACCAACAGATACGCAGTATTTT.

This clonotype appeared many times. For a library built for alpha chains, this beta chain is a stray read; little rests on its size. This chain links TRBV12-3 or TRBV12-4 with TRBJ2-3, with a weak D call TRBD2 (6 bases). Trimming took 4 bases from V and 2 from J, leaving 22 bases between them. This CDR3 spans 18 amino acids. The CDR3 region has the DNA TGTGCCAGCAGTTCCCCCGCCTATTCGGGACTCTTCACAGATACGCAGTATTTT. Its translation: CASSSPAYSGLFTDTQYF.

With regard to this clonotype: This beta chain appears as a stray read in a library generated for alpha chains; its size is not informative. This chain links TRBV27 with TRBJ2-3; perhaps TRBD2 as D (6 bases). Germline CDR1 reads MNHEY; CDR2 reads SMNVEV (reference sequence). CDR3 size: 13 residues. The V gene lost 11 bases and the J gene lost 1 base, with 13 bases spanning the gap. The CDR3 spells CAHGSGGTDTQYF. The CDR3 bases are TGTGCCCACGGGAGTGGAGGCACAGATACGCAGTATTTT.

This clonotype qualifies as medium-sized. As an off-target read in a library built for alpha chains, this beta chain has a frequency of little significance. V is TRBV27 and J is TRBJ2-1, with 12 bases that match TRBD2. The CDR3 has 15 residues. The J segment lost 5 bases and the V segment lost 5 bases, leaving 4 bases of the junction unmatched. CDR1 and CDR2 (germline): MNHEY, SMNVEV (reference sequence). The DNA of the CDR3 is TGTGCCAGCAGTCTAGCGGGAGGGCATAACAATGAGCAGTTCTTC. Protein product: CASSLAGGHNNEQFF.

This clonotype was detected many times. This beta chain represents an off-target read in a library built for alpha chains; its size is of limited meaning. The J gene is TRBJ2-2, the V gene TRBV6-5; 10 bases line up with TRBD2. V lost 1 base to trimming and J lost 7 bases; unmatched junction nucleotides: 9. The CDR3 spans 17 residues. The germline V gene encodes CDR1 MNHEY and CDR2 SVGAGI. The CDR3 nucleotides read TGTGCCAGCAGTTACTGGTCTAGCGGGGGTATCAACGGGGAGCTGTTTTTT. Protein sequence: CASSYWSSGGINGELFF.

For this clonotype: Being off target in a library aimed at alpha chains, this beta chain has a size of little meaning. The chain employs TRBV9 and TRBJ1-6; 8 bases map to TRBD1. This CDR3 has 17 residues. The V gene's germline CDR1 is SGDLS and CDR2 YYNGEE. J lost 7 bases, V lost 0 bases, and 9 bases had no gene match. The CDR3 DNA sequence: TGTGCCAGCAGCGTAGGGGGACAGGCCCCTAGGAATTCACCCCTCCACTTT. This gives the protein CASSVGGQAPRNSPLHF.

In its sample, this clonotype was seen many times. The library was prepared for alpha chains; this beta chain is a stray read, so its frequency means little. This chain joins TRBV14 and TRBJ1-2; no clear D gene. This CDR3 has 14 amino acids. Deletions cut 0 bases from V and 4 bases from J, with 9 bases between. Germline V gene lookup returns CDR1 SGHDN and CDR2 FVKESK. The CDR3 reads CASSQDTKGYGYTF. CDR3 DNA: TGTGCCAGCAGCCAAGATACCAAAGGCTATGGCTACACCTTC.

This clonotype is labeled medium-sized. This beta chain lies outside the target of a library built for alpha chains; its clone size means little. V gene TRBV24-1 combines with J gene TRBJ2-1, with D perhaps matching TRBD1 (5 bases). The length of the CDR3 is 12 residues. Germline CDR1 reads KGHDR; CDR2 reads SFDVKD. V lost 7 bases to trimming and J lost 6 bases, with 9 bases between them. CDR3 amino acids: CATSRVGNEQFF. CDR3 bases: TGTGCCACCAGCAGGGTGGGCAATGAGCAGTTCTTC.

This clonotype was observed at least ten times. Within a library made for alpha chains, this beta chain is off target, and its count is uninformative. J is TRBJ2-1 and V is TRBV6-6, with D perhaps being TRBD1 or TRBD2 (5 bases each). The germline V gene encodes CDR1 MNHNY and CDR2 SVGAGI (reference sequence). CDR3 length equals 13 residues. V was clipped by 8 bases and J by 10 bases, with 18 bases between them. For the CDR3, the DNA is TGTGCCAGCGCCGGGGCAGGGCCGGGGGAGCAGTTCTTC. Translation gives CASAGAGPGEQFF.

In its sample, this clonotype is medium-sized. Within a library made for alpha chains, this beta chain is off target, and its count is uninformative. The chain joins TRBV29-1 to TRBJ2-7; 7 bases line up with TRBD1. The germline V gene has CDR1 SQVTM and CDR2 ANQGSEA. After removal of 7 bases from V and 0 bases from J, the junction contained 9 bases not matched to a gene. The CDR3 spans 14 residues. The CDR3 protein is CSAERQGTSYEQYF. The CDR3 DNA sequence: TGCAGCGCAGAAAGACAGGGAACCTCCTACGAGCAGTACTTC.

This clonotype was detected many times. This beta chain appears as a stray read in a library generated for alpha chains; its size is not informative. The chain has TRBV7-2 and TRBJ2-5, with 12 bases identical to TRBD2. V lost 1 base to trimming and J lost 4 bases; unmatched junction nucleotides: 7. The CDR3 has 17 amino acids. In germline, CDR1 is SGHTA, CDR2 FQGNSA. In DNA, the CDR3 is TGTGCCAGCAGCTTAGTTCTAGCGGGAGGGCCGAGAGAGACCCAGTACTTC. Amino acids: CASSLVLAGGPRETQYF.

This clonotype was picked up a small number of times. This beta chain came through as a stray read in a library set up for alpha chains, and its size says little. This chain connects TRBV18 to TRBJ1-2, with a tentative D call TRBD1 (6 bases). Germline CDR1 reads KGHSH; CDR2 reads LQKENI. CDR3 length: 17 amino acids. Deletions cut 2 bases from V and 0 bases from J, with 16 bases between. Here the CDR3 reads CASSPEGSGAPNYGYTF. DNA for the CDR3: TGTGCCAGCTCACCAGAAGGTTCGGGGGCGCCTAACTATGGCTACACCTTC.

Ten or more counts support this clonotype. The library was built for alpha chains, so this beta chain is an off-target read and its size means little. The chain recombines TRBV20-1 with TRBJ2-3, with 9 bases matching TRBD2. Germline CDR1 DFQATT, CDR2 SNEGSKA (reference sequence). V was pared by 3 bases and J by 6 bases, with 10 bases of the junction left unmatched. The length of the CDR3 is 15 residues. The CDR3 region is CSASQVAGAQDTQYF. CDR3 coding DNA: TGCAGTGCTAGCCAGGTAGCGGGAGCTCAGGATACGCAGTATTTT.

This clonotype was observed many times. Being off target in a library aimed at alpha chains, this beta chain has a size of little meaning. The genes are TRBV28 and TRBJ1-1; D not resolved. The CDR3 consists of 14 residues. V lost 3 bases, J lost 3 bases, and 11 bases lay in between. CDR1 MDHEN and CDR2 SYDVKM come from the germline V gene. CDR3 nucleotide sequence: TGTGCCAGCAGTTTTGGGGTTGATTACACTGAAGCTTTCTTT. Residues: CASSFGVDYTEAFF.

This clonotype has a handful of counts. Little can be read into the size of this beta chain, an off-target read in a library designed for alpha chains. The chain uses TRBV27 and TRBJ1-4, with 8 bases identical to TRBD1. The CDR3 is 14 amino acids. V was pared by 5 bases and J by 8 bases, with 7 bases of the junction left unmatched. CDR1 MNHEY and CDR2 SMNVEV come from the germline V gene (reference sequence). The CDR3 DNA sequence: TGTGCCAGCAGTCATGGACAGGGTGGGGAAAAACTGTTTTTT. It is translated as CASSHGQGGEKLFF.

In its sample, this clonotype is medium-sized. The library was built for alpha chains, so this beta chain is an off-target read and its size means little. The rearrangement uses TRBV5-1 and TRBJ2-7; 11 nucleotides align to TRBD1. Germline V gene sequence: CDR1 SGHRS, CDR2 YFSETQ. With 3 bases clipped from V and 5 bases from J, the junction kept 7 bases outside the gene matches. The CDR3 is 15 amino acids. CDR3: CASSSEWTGGHEQYF. The CDR3 nucleotides read TGCGCCAGCAGCTCGGAATGGACAGGGGGCCACGAGCAGTACTTC.

This clonotype occurred many times. The library was prepared for alpha chains; this beta chain is a stray read, so its frequency means little. The gene calls are TRBV29-1 and TRBJ2-1; 10 nucleotides line up with TRBD2. Germline trimming cut 6 bases from V and 2 bases from J; bases unmatched to any gene: 7. Germline V CDR1 and CDR2: SQVTM, ANQGSEA. The CDR3 sequence is 15 residues long. The CDR3 DNA is TGCAGCGTCAAAGGAGCGGGAGGGCCCTACAATGAGCAGTTCTTC. Amino acids: CSVKGAGGPYNEQFF.

By proportion, this clonotype is large. This beta chain is a stray read from a library made for alpha chains; its abundance is not meaningful. The V call is TRBV7-2, the J call TRBJ2-3; a possible D gene is TRBD2 (6 bases). V lost 5 bases and J lost 2, with 11 bases in between. The germline V gene has CDR1 SGHTA and CDR2 FQGNSA. This CDR3 spans 14 amino acids. In DNA form, the CDR3 reads TGTGCCAGCAGCCGGGGACTTAACACAGATACGCAGTATTTT. It specifies CASSRGLNTDTQYF.

In its sample, this clonotype is medium-sized. Found in a library prepared for alpha chains, this beta chain is an off-target read, and its abundance has little meaning. The chain uses TRBV6-7 and TRBJ2-7; 9 nucleotides align to TRBD1. Being an ORF, TRBV6-7 has a function that is uncertain. The CDR3 extends over 17 amino acids. V shed 2 bases and J 5 bases; nucleotides not matched to a gene: 13. Here the CDR3 reads CASSYGTGTGLSDEQYF. The CDR3 nucleotides read TGTGCCAGCAGTTACGGAACCGGGACAGGGCTTTCCGACGAGCAGTACTTC.

This clonotype showed up many times. This beta chain is off target for a library built for alpha chains, so its abundance means little. J is TRBJ2-3 and V is TRBV7-2; D is possibly TRBD2 (6 bases). There are 15 residues in the CDR3. V lost 5 bases, J lost 0 bases, and 12 bases lay in between. The germline V gene has CDR1 SGHTA and CDR2 FQGNSA. CDR3: CASSPDYLSTDTQYF. The CDR3 region has the DNA TGTGCCAGCAGCCCGGACTACCTTAGCACAGATACGCAGTATTTT. The whole variable domain, remainder taken from reference TRBV7-2 and TRBJ2-3, is GAGVSQSPSNKVTEKGKDVELRCDPISGHTALYWYRQSLGQGLEFLIYFQGNSAPDKSGLPSDRFSAERTGGSVSTLTIQRTQQEDSAVYLCASSPDYLSTDTQYFGPGTRLTVL.

This clonotype has ten or more counts. The library was designed around alpha chains, so this beta chain is a stray read whose abundance carries little weight. V gene TRBV14 combines with J gene TRBJ1-6; D is undetermined. Per germline, CDR1 SGHDN and CDR2 FVKESK. The CDR3 extends over 14 amino acids. With 3 bases removed from V and 7 bases from J, the gap between germline ends came to 10 bases. CDR3 DNA: TGTGCCAGCAGCCATCGGACGGCGAATTCACCCCTCCACTTT. Its translation: CASSHRTANSPLHF.

This clonotype is deemed medium-sized. This beta chain is off target for a library built for alpha chains, so its abundance means little. The J gene is TRBJ2-7, the V gene TRBV11-2; TRBD1 aligns across 10 bases. With 4 bases clipped from V and 3 bases from J, the junction kept 9 bases outside the gene matches. The CDR3 has 16 residues. Germline loops: CDR1 SGHAT, CDR2 FQNNGV. CDR3 residues: CASSSGSGTGDYEQYF. Written as DNA, the CDR3 is TGTGCCAGCAGCTCAGGGTCCGGGACAGGGGACTACGAGCAGTACTTC.

By frequency in the sample, this clonotype is medium-sized. Because this beta chain is a stray read in a library intended to capture alpha chains, its abundance should not be given much weight. The rearrangement uses TRBV20-1 and TRBJ2-7; D unresolved. The germline CDR1 and CDR2 sequences are DFQATT and SNEGSKA (reference sequence). Trimming shortened V by 4 bases and J by 4 bases, and 14 bases separated the two germline ends. The CDR3 contains 13 residues. The DNA for the CDR3 is TGCAGTGCTAACGAGGACGGAATATACGAGCAGTACTTC. Translating it yields CSANEDGIYEQYF.

This clonotype appeared many times. This beta chain is a stray read from a library made for alpha chains; its abundance is not meaningful. The chain couples TRBV20-1 to TRBJ1-2; tentative D call: TRBD1 (5 bases). Trimming cost V 5 bases and J 5 bases, with 12 bases left between them. The CDR3 is made up of 12 amino acids. Germline CDR1 DFQATT, CDR2 SNEGSKA (reference sequence). The chain's CDR3 is CSASREGYGYTF. The CDR3, as DNA: TGCAGTGCTTCTCGGGAGGGGTATGGCTACACCTTC.

This clonotype is labeled medium-sized. This beta chain appears as a stray read in a library generated for alpha chains; its size is not informative. The chain links TRBV3-1 to TRBJ1-1; 9 bases are a match to TRBD1. There are 14 residues in the CDR3. CDR1 and CDR2 (germline): LGHDT, YNNKEL (reference sequence). J gave up 5 bases and V 5 bases, and 6 bases lay outside the gene matches. The DNA for the CDR3 is TGTGCCAGCAGCGGGACAGGGTTAGGGACTGAAGCTTTCTTT. It encodes CASSGTGLGTEAFF. The variable domain in full, completed from reference TRBV3-1 and TRBJ1-1, reads DTAVSQTPKYLVTQMGNDKSIKCEQNLGHDTMYWYKQDSKKFLKIMFSYNNKELIINETVPNRFSPKSPDKAHLNLHINSLELGDSAVYFCASSGTGLGTEAFFGQGTRLTVV.

In this sample, this clonotype turned up many times. As an off-target read in a library built for alpha chains, this beta chain has a frequency of little significance. The V call is TRBV12-3 or TRBV12-4, the J call TRBJ1-5; perhaps TRBD1 as D (6 bases). The CDR3 has 16 amino acids. V lost 6 bases and J 7 bases, leaving 22 bases between the germline ends. The CDR3 DNA follows: TGTGCCAGCAGCCCCCCGGGACAATTCCTTGGGCAGCCCCAGCATTTT. Its protein product is CASSPPGQFLGQPQHF.

In its sample, this clonotype is medium-sized. As an off-target read in a library built for alpha chains, this beta chain has a frequency of little significance. The chain uses TRBV6-6 and TRBJ2-1; TRBD1 aligns across 12 bases. The J segment lost 0 bases and the V segment lost 5 bases, leaving 17 bases of the junction unmatched. The CDR3 consists of 21 residues. CDR1 and CDR2 (germline): MNHNY, SVGAGI (reference sequence). The CDR3 DNA is TGTGCCAGCAGTCCCTACCTGCCCCGGGACAGGGGGCACAGCTCCTACAATGAGCAGTTCTTC. Translation: CASSPYLPRDRGHSSYNEQFF.

This clonotype was seen ten or more times. This beta chain slipped into a library made for alpha chains as a stray read, so its size is not meaningful. The chain employs TRBV5-1 and TRBJ2-7; D might be TRBD1 or TRBD2, each matching 5 bases. V lost 5 bases to trimming and J lost 4 bases, with 19 bases between them. This CDR3 has 15 residues. CDR1 SGHRS and CDR2 YFSETQ come from the germline V gene. CDR3: CASSSDSGTLYEQYF. CDR3 sequence (DNA): TGCGCCAGCAGTTCGGACTCCGGGACCCTTTACGAGCAGTACTTC.